Below, one T cell receptor (beta chain) is given with its context. This clonotype was counted many times. Its antigen target is currently unknown. No qualities accompany the bases; no much larger clone lies one base away. Library preparation was by 5' RACE. The sequencing machine was an Illumina HiSeq 2000. A universal primer binding site was introduced by template switching, and a unique molecular identifier was present in the final cDNA, enabling accurate counting of TCR cDNA molecules. Specific primers in the conserved constant-segment region were used to synthesize first-strand cDNA for TCR alpha and beta chains. Each cDNA library was double barcoded, with a SMART-Mk sample barcode plus Illumina barcodes, to control for contamination. TruSeq adapter sequences and Illumina sample barcodes were added in two successive PCR steps. The TCR alpha and beta cDNA libraries were sequenced on the Illumina HiSeq platform using custom primers. As for how the authors treated the data: Unique molecular identifiers were extracted from raw reads with MiGEC, and CDR3 positions were determined with MiXCR. Recombination models were inferred per individual with the repgenHMM and IGoR tools using an EM algorithm. Shared clonotype analysis was performed with the tcR package in R, normalizing sharing by the product of cloneset sizes. To study raw recombination without the effects of thymic and clonal selection, out-of-frame nonproductive sequences were analyzed. Starting from the raw public reads, TCRdb applied fastp trimming at Q25, assembled clones with MiXCR and retained in-frame beta chains. Rows with a matching CDR3 protein are joined into one entry that keeps the most common DNA and genes. Here the V and J calls rest on TCRdb's processing, not on the authors' analysis. Within this sample are around 160,000 distinct CDR3 sequences, with around 3.6% of them counted one time only. In total, the top ten clones hold 8% to 8.5% of the sample.

Every donor was a healthy Caucasian. Miltenyi CD45RO+ enrichment and human naive T-cell isolation kits were used to isolate memory (CD45RO+) and naive T cells from PBMC. The source of the sample is a study of identical twins (dated by TCRdb to about 2016). Study-level background: To test whether fetal clonotypes persist, the study used deep sequencing on TCR alpha and beta repertoires from monozygotic twins, unrelated adults of various ages, and cord blood. To rule out contamination, the twin experiments were replicated at different times with different library preparation protocols.

What the authors observed across the whole study: Conclusions relied on cross-sectional statistical analysis, since the same donors could not be followed over many years. Invariant T cells such as MAIT and iNKT could partly confound zero-insertion analyses, although diverse VJ usage argued against such confounding for most clonotypes. Abundant cord blood beta clonotypes carried fewer insertions; young adult naive repertoires showed a weaker similar trend, while memory repertoires showed none. In monozygotic twins, out-of-frame TCR alpha sharing was systematically underestimated by recombination models, although the models agreed with sharing between unrelated individuals. Compared with coincidental sharing between unrelated individuals, out-of-frame TCR alpha sequences shared between twins had an excess of sequences with low generation probability. Excess twin sharing in beta out-of-frame sequences was weaker because fewer shared sequences lowered the signal-to-noise ratio.

The sequence was obtained from a man aged 18 to 30 in good health. Material: memory T cells sorted from blood. The intended sense of this specimen's cell subset or site label: CD45RO+ enriched T cells.

CDR3 sequence: CASSPWITDTQYF. Read as DNA, the sequence is TGTGCCAGCAGCCCATGGATCACAGATACGCAGTATTTT. The chain uses TRBV6-1 and TRBJ2-3; the D gene is not confidently resolved. Reading from cysteine to phenylalanine, the CDR3 counts 13 amino acids. The only DNA kept is the CDR3, 39 bases in frame from the first base. Reading the germline V gene gives CDR1 MNHNS and CDR2 SASEGT. V drops 6 bases and J drops 2 bases, leaving 9 bases in between.